Listed here are 24 T cell receptor beta chains from one sample, sequenced in a study of blood T cell repertoires in COVID-19. Libraries were prepared by immunoSEQ multiplex PCR; TCRdb keeps only in-frame clonotypes and omits some of them. The sample includes about 90,000 clones, around 90% seen only once; the top ten take around 14%. Sequencing used peripheral blood. These receptors were obtained from a male donor with acute or convalescent COVID-19.

The chain employs TRBV5-8 and TRBJ1-2; TRBD1 might be the D (5 bases). V lost 4 bases and J 1 base, leaving 11 bases between the germline ends. Germline CDR1 and CDR2: SGHTS and YDEGEE. There are 14 residues in the CDR3. The CDR3 reads CASSGGTYNYGYTF. The CDR3 region has the DNA TGTGCCAGCAGCGGCGGGACCTATAACTATGGCTACACCTTC.

On this clone itself: The sample has other DNA sequences that encode this CDR3 too. The chain links TRBV6-5 to TRBJ1-5; a possible D gene is TRBD1 (6 bases). V lost 6 bases to trimming and J lost 4 bases, with 7 bases between them. The germline CDR1 and CDR2 sequences are MNHEY and SVGAGI. CDR3 length equals 12 residues. The CDR3 protein is CASRTGNQPQHF. DNA of the CDR3: TGTGCCAGCAGGACAGGAAATCAGCCCCAGCATTTT.

The J gene is TRBJ2-2, the V gene TRBV19; 7 positions match TRBD2. Germline CDR1 reads LNHDA; CDR2 reads SQIVND (reference sequence). Unmatched junction bases numbered 7, after V lost 6 bases and J lost 3 bases. The CDR3 length is 15 residues. The CDR3 DNA reads as TGTGCCAGTAGGATGTTGGGGAGGGACACCGGGGAGCTGTTTTTT. Its translation is CASRMLGRDTGELFF.

V usage is TRBV19 and J usage is TRBJ1-2; possible D gene TRBD1, 5 bases. The V and J ends lost 8 bases and 1 base respectively, with 14 bases between them. This CDR3 contains 14 residues. CDR1 is LNHDA, CDR2 SQIVND, per germline (reference sequence). The CDR3 protein is CASSRAWNNYGYTF. As DNA, the CDR3 is TGTGCCAGTTCCAGGGCCTGGAATAACTATGGCTACACCTTC. Full variable domain (remainder filled in from reference TRBV19 and TRBJ1-2): DGGITQSPKYLFRKEGQNVTLSCEQNLNHDAMYWYRQDPGQGLRLIYYSQIVNDFQKGDIAEGYSVSREKKESFPLTVTSAQKNPTAFYLCASSRAWNNYGYTFGSGTRLTVV.

The chain recombines TRBV28 with TRBJ2-5; TRBD1 matches 10 bases. The length of the CDR3 is 11 residues. Germline-derived CDR1 and CDR2 are MDHEN and SYDVKM. The CDR3 nucleotides read TGTGCGACAGGGGGCTTCAGCATCCAGTACTTC. It yields the protein CATGGFSIQYF. Together with reference TRBV28 and TRBJ2-5, the CDR3 gives the full variable domain: DVKVTQSSRYLVKRTGEKVFLECVQDMDHENMFWYRQDPGLGLRLIYFSYDVKMKEKGDIPEGYSVSREKKERFSLILESASTNQTSMYLCATGGFSIQYFGPGTRLLVL.

This clone was seen only a few times. The chain couples TRBV5-1 to TRBJ2-7, with 12 nucleotides matching TRBD2. V was clipped by 0 bases and J by 3 bases; unmatched bases: 10. CDR1 is SGHRS and CDR2 is YFSETQ in the germline V gene. This CDR3 contains 18 residues. The DNA of the CDR3 is TGCGCCAGCAGCTTGGCGGCTAGCGGGGGGGCGGCCCTCTACGAGCAGTACTTC. Amino acid sequence: CASSLAASGGAALYEQYF.

V usage is TRBV28 and J usage is TRBJ1-5; the D is unclear. The V end was cut by 3 bases, the J end by 2 bases, with 8 bases between. CDR3 size: 14 residues. Germline lookup yields CDR1 MDHEN and CDR2 SYDVKM. The CDR3 nucleotides are TGTGCCAGCAGTTTCGGGGAACGCAATCAGCCCCAGCATTTT. As protein: CASSFGERNQPQHF.

The rearrangement joins TRBV30 to TRBJ1-3; D might be TRBD1 (5 bases). Trimming removed 0 bases from V and 0 bases from J, with 6 bases in between. Germline CDR1 reads GTSNPN; CDR2 reads SVGIG (reference sequence). The CDR3 length is 14 residues. The CDR3 here is CAWSVGGSGNTIYF. The CDR3 DNA sequence: TGTGCCTGGAGTGTGGGGGGCTCTGGAAACACCATATATTTT. Using reference TRBV30 and TRBJ1-3 for the parts outside the CDR3, the full variable domain is SQTIHQWPATLVQPVGSPLSLECTVEGTSNPNLYWYRQAAGRGLQLLFYSVGIGQISSEVPQNLSASRPQDRQFILSSKKLLLSDSGFYLCAWSVGGSGNTIYFGEGSWLTVV.

The chain joins TRBV2 to TRBJ2-7; 8 nucleotides agree with TRBD1. Losses at the gene ends were 3 bases for V and 5 bases for J; bases not matched to a gene: 6. The CDR3 has 14 residues. CDR1 and CDR2 from the germline V gene are SNHLY and FYNNEI. Here the CDR3 reads CASSDRTGIHEQYF. The CDR3 bases are TGTGCCAGCAGTGATCGGACAGGGATCCACGAGCAGTACTTC. Using reference TRBV2 and TRBJ2-7 for the parts outside the CDR3, the full variable domain is EPEVTQTPSHQVTQMGQEVILRCVPISNHLYFYWYRQILGQKVEFLVSFYNNEISEKSEIFDDQFSVERPDGSNFTLKIRSTKLEDSAMYFCASSDRTGIHEQYFGPGTRLTVT.

The chain is built from TRBV29-1 and TRBJ2-7, with TRBD1 matching over 12 bases. Germline CDR1 reads SQVTM; CDR2 reads ANQGSEA. V was pared by 6 bases and J by 4 bases, with 4 bases of the junction left unmatched. The CDR3 totals 13 residues. The CDR3, as DNA: TGCAGCGTAGAGGGACAGGGGGCATACGAGCAGTACTTC. Translation: CSVEGQGAYEQYF.

The V call is TRBV7-2, the J call TRBJ2-7; TRBD1 is a possible D gene (6 bases). V dropped 0 bases and J dropped 7 bases, with 19 bases sitting between them. CDR3 length: 16 residues. Germline V gene sequence: CDR1 SGHTA, CDR2 FQGNSA. CDR3 sequence reads: CASSLAGARTLGEQYF. The CDR3 nucleotides read TGTGCCAGCAGCTTAGCGGGGGCCCGGACTTTGGGGGAGCAGTACTTC.

The V and J genes are TRBV19 and TRBJ2-1, with TRBD1 matching 7 bases. Unmatched junction bases numbered 8, after V lost 3 bases and J lost 0 bases. The CDR3 is 17 amino acids. The germline V gene has CDR1 LNHDA and CDR2 SQIVND (reference sequence). CDR3 loop: CASSITGQSNSYNEQFF. CDR3 DNA sequence: TGTGCCAGTAGTATTACGGGACAGTCTAACTCCTACAATGAGCAGTTCTTC.

The V and J genes are TRBV5-5 and TRBJ2-3, with D possibly matching TRBD2 (8 bases). With 4 bases removed from V and 5 bases from J, the gap between germline ends came to 14 bases. This CDR3 comprises 14 residues. Germline V gene sequence: CDR1 SGHKS, CDR2 YYEKEE (reference sequence). The CDR3 DNA follows: TGTGCCAGCAGCCGGGAGGGGGCAAAAGATACGCAGTATTTT. Encoded protein: CASSREGAKDTQYF.

The chain is built from TRBV3-1 (or the pseudogene TRBV3-2) and TRBJ1-2, with TRBD1 matching over 9 bases. This CDR3 spans 16 amino acids. Per the germline V gene, CDR1 is LGHDT and CDR2 is YNNKEL (reference sequence). V dropped 1 base and J dropped 6; count of bases not matched to a gene: 9. The CDR3 DNA is TGTGCCAGCAGCCAAGGAACAGGGGGCTCATTAAATGGCTACACCTTC. Translation: CASSQGTGGSLNGYTF.

The rearrangement links TRBV5-1 to TRBJ2-7; 7 bases are shared with TRBD1. Germline-derived CDR1 and CDR2 are SGHRS and YFSETQ. The CDR3 spans 15 residues. The trim removed 4 bases at V and 3 bases at J, leaving 10 bases unmatched. The CDR3 nucleotides read TGCGCCAGCAGCGCCGGGACAGCTCAAAACTACGAGCAGTACTTC. It specifies CASSAGTAQNYEQYF.

The chain employs TRBV5-5 and TRBJ1-3; perhaps TRBD1 as D (5 bases). The V and J ends lost 5 bases and 0 bases respectively, with 12 bases between them. The germline gives CDR1 SGHKS, CDR2 YYEKEE (reference sequence). The CDR3 spans 15 residues. Here the CDR3 reads CASRLGLNSGNTIYF. CDR3 nucleotide sequence: TGTGCCAGCAGGCTGGGGCTCAACTCTGGAAACACCATATATTTT.

The J gene is TRBJ1-5, the V gene TRBV6-5; D unresolved. This CDR3 is 15 amino acids long. The V gene lost 2 bases and the J gene lost 0 bases, with 8 bases spanning the gap. Germline V gene sequence: CDR1 MNHEY, CDR2 SVGAGI. CDR3 sequence: CASSYGQNSNQPQHF. The CDR3 region has the DNA TGTGCCAGCAGTTACGGGCAGAATAGCAATCAGCCCCAGCATTTT.

The chain couples TRBV3-1 (or the pseudogene TRBV3-2) to TRBJ2-5; 12 nucleotides align to TRBD2. V lost 4 bases and J lost 3; bases outside the gene matches: 6. The length of the CDR3 is 16 residues. Germline V gene lookup returns CDR1 LGHDT and CDR2 YNNKEL (reference sequence). Here the CDR3 DNA reads TGTGCCAGCAGCCCCCGACTAGCGGGAGACGAAGAGACCCAGTACTTC. Residues: CASSPRLAGDEETQYF.

This clone appeared a single time. The chain is built from TRBV13 and TRBJ2-7, with 7 bases fitting TRBD1. Germline lookup yields CDR1 PRHDT and CDR2 FYEKMQ (reference sequence). Losses at the gene ends were 0 bases for V and 1 base for J; bases not matched to a gene: 3. The CDR3 has 15 residues. The CDR3 spells CASSLGRQGSYEQYF. DNA of the CDR3: TGTGCCAGCAGCTTAGGGCGACAGGGTTCCTACGAGCAGTACTTC.

Here the CDR3 reads CASSYRLAQSTDTQYF. The CDR3 DNA reads TGTGCCAGCAGCTACAGACTAGCACAGAGCACAGATACGCAGTATTTT. The chain links TRBV11-1 to TRBJ2-3, with 7 positions matching TRBD2. The CDR3 runs to 16 residues. V trimming: 4 bases; J trimming: 0 bases; junction bases outside the gene matches: 7. The germline CDR1 and CDR2 sequences are SGHAT and FQDESV (reference sequence).

The rearrangement uses TRBV6-5 and TRBJ1-5; 7 nucleotides line up with TRBD1. Germline V gene sequence: CDR1 MNHEY, CDR2 SVGAGI. V dropped 8 bases and J dropped 3; count of bases not matched to a gene: 10. This CDR3 has 15 residues. The CDR3 sequence is CASLRQGEYNQPQHF. In DNA form, the CDR3 reads TGTGCCAGCCTCCGACAGGGAGAATACAATCAGCCCCAGCATTTT.

V usage is TRBV7-2 and J usage is TRBJ1-2, with D maybe TRBD1 (5 bases). With 0 bases removed from V and 3 bases from J, the gap between germline ends came to 11 bases. This CDR3 has 15 amino acids. The germline gives CDR1 SGHTA, CDR2 FQGNSA. CDR3 loop: CASSLAGGEDYGYTF. The CDR3 DNA is TGTGCCAGCAGCTTAGCTGGAGGGGAGGACTATGGCTACACCTTC.

The rearrangement uses TRBV7-9 and TRBJ2-3, with D unclear. CDR1 SEHNR and CDR2 FQNEAQ come from the germline V gene (reference sequence). This CDR3 comprises 15 residues. The ends were cut back, 1 base at V and 4 bases at J, with 12 bases in the middle. CDR3 DNA sequence: TGTGCCAGCAGCTTAGATGGGTCTGGGCCAGATACGCAGTATTTT. The encoded protein is CASSLDGSGPDTQYF.

V usage is TRBV21-1 and J usage is TRBJ2-7; no check of the table's D call, TRBD1, against the DNA was made. TRBV21-1 is marked as a pseudogene. The CDR3 length is 16 residues. This CDR3 reads CASSKDRGRGYYEQYF. DNA for the CDR3: TGTGCCAGCAGCAAAGACCGTGGCAGGGGTTACTACGAGCAGTACTTC.